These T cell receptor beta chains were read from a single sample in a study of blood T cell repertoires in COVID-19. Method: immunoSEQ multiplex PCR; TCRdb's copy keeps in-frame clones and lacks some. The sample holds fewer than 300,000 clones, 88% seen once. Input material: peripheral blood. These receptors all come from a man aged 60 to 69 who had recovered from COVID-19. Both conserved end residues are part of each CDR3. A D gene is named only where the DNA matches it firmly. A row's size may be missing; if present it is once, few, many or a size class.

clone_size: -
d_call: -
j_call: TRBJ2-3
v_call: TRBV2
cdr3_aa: CASRASVGTDTQYF
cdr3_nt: TGTGCCAGCAGAGCTAGCGTGGGCACAGATACGCAGTATTTT

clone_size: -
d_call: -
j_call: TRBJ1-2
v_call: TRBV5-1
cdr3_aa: CASSFGRADGYTF
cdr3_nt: TGCGCCAGCAGCTTTGGGAGGGCGGATGGCTACACCTTC

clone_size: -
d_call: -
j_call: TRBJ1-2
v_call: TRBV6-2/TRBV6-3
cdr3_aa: CASRYEGGYTF
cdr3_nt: TGTGCCAGCAGGTACGAGGGTGGCTACACCTTC

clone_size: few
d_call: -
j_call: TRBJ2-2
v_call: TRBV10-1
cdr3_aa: CASSNGLNTGELFF
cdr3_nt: TGCGCCAGCAGCAACGGACTGAACACCGGGGAGCTGTTTTTT

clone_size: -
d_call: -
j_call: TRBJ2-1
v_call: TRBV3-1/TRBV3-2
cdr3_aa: CASSQVQYEQFF
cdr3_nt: TGTGCCAGCAGCCAAGTCCAGTATGAGCAGTTCTTC

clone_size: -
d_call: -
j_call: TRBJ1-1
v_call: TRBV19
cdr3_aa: CASSIVVGPGNTEAFF
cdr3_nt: TGTGCCAGTAGTATAGTCGTGGGGCCTGGGAACACTGAAGCTTTCTTT

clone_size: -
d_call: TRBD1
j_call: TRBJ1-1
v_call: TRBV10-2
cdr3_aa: CASTLGGQLLEAFF
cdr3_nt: TGCGCCAGCACCTTGGGGGGACAGTTACTTGAAGCTTTCTTT

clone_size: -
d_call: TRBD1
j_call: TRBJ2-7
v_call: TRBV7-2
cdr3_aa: CASSSRGAGQGYEQYF
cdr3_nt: TGTGCCAGCAGCTCGAGGGGAGCGGGACAGGGATACGAGCAGTACTTC

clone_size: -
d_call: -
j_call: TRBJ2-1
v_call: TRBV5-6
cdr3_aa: CASSLGGRIYNEQFF
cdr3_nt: TGTGCCAGCAGCCTGGGGGGGCGAATCTACAATGAGCAGTTCTTC

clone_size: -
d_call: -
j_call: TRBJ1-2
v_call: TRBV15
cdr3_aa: CATSSIQGEAYGYTF
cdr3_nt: TGTGCCACCAGCAGCATACAGGGAGAGGCCTATGGCTACACCTTC

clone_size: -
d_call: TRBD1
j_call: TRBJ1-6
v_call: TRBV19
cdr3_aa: CATLGTGFSPLHF
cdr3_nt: TGTGCCACCCTCGGGACAGGGTTCTCACCCCTCCACTTT

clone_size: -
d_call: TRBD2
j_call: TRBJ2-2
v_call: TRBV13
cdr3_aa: CASTPRGGGAFTGELFF
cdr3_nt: TGTGCCAGCACCCCGCGGGGCGGGGGGGCGTTCACCGGGGAGCTGTTTTTT

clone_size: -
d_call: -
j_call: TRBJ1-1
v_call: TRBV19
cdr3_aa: CASRGVTGVNTEAFF
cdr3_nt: TGTGCCAGTAGGGGAGTGACAGGTGTGAACACTGAAGCTTTCTTT

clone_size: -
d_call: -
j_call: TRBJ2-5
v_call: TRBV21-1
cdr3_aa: CASSKRTGKETQYF
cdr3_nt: TGTGCCAGCAGCAAAAGGACAGGGAAAGAGACCCAGTACTTC

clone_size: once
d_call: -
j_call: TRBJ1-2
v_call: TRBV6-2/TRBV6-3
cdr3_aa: CASSYSSTGFDGYTF
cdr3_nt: TGTGCCAGCAGTTACTCATCGACAGGCTTTGATGGCTACACCTTC

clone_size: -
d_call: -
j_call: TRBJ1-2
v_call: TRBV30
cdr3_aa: CAWRTGQTYGYTF
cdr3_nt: TGTGCCTGGAGAACAGGTCAAACCTATGGCTACACCTTC

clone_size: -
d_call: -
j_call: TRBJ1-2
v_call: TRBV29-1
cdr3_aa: CSVEERGNYGYTF
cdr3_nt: TGCAGCGTTGAAGAACGGGGTAACTATGGCTACACCTTC

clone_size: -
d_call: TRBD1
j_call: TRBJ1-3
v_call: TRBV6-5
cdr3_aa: CASSRQGDSGNTIYF
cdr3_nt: TGTGCCAGCAGCCGACAGGGGGACTCTGGAAACACCATATATTTT

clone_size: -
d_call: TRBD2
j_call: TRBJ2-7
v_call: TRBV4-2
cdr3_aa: CASSQDQGTSREQYF
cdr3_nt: TGTGCCAGCAGCCAAGATCAAGGGACTAGCCGAGAGCAGTACTTC

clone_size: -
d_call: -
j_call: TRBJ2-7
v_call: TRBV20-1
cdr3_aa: CSASQGKSSYEQYF
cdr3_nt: TGCAGTGCTAGTCAGGGAAAGAGCTCCTACGAGCAGTACTTC

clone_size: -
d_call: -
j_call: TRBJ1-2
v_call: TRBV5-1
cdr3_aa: CASSPLTGRDGYTF
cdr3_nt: TGCGCCAGCAGCCCGTTGACAGGAAGGGATGGCTACACCTTC

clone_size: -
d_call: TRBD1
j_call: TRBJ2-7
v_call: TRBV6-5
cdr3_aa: CASSLDRVLPEQYF
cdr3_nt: TGTGCCAGCAGTTTAGACAGGGTTCTCCCCGAGCAGTACTTC

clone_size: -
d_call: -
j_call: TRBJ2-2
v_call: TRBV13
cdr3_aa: CASILAGGNTGELFF
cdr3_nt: TGTGCCAGCATCTTGGCAGGAGGTAACACCGGGGAGCTGTTTTTT

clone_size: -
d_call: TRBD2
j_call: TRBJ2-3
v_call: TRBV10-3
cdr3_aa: CAISPGLAGGRTDTQYF
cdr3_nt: TGTGCCATCAGTCCGGGACTAGCGGGGGGGAGGACAGATACGCAGTATTTT

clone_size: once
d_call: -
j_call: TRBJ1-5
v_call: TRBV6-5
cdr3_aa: CASSYGTFQPQHF
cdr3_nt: TGTGCCAGCAGTTACGGGACTTTTCAGCCCCAGCATTTT

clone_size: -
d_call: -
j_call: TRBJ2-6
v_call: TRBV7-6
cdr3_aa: CASSPLGAGGRGAGANVLTF
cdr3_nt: TGTGCCAGCAGCCCCCTCGGGGCTGGGGGCAGGGGAGCTGGGGCCAACGTCCTGACTTTC

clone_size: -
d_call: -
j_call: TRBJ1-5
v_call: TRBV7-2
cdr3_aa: CASSPDSGQGPQHF
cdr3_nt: TGTGCCAGCAGCCCGGACAGCGGTCAAGGGCCCCAGCATTTT

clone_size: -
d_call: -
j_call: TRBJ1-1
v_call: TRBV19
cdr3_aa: CASRSGVYTEAFF
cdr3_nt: TGTGCCAGTAGATCGGGGGTATACACTGAAGCTTTCTTT

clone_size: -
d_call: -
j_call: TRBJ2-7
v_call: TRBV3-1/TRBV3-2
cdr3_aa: CASSQDQGKGKYF
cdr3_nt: TGTGCCAGCAGCCAAGATCAAGGGAAGGGGAAGTACTTC

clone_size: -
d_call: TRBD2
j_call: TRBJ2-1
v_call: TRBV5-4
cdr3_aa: CASSLWGRGAVDEQFF
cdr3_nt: TGTGCCAGCAGCCTCTGGGGGCGGGGGGCTGTGGATGAGCAGTTCTTC

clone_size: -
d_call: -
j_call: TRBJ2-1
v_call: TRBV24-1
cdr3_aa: CATSGSGLKPVNEQFF
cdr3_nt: TGTGCCACCAGTGGCTCGGGGTTAAAACCGGTGAATGAGCAGTTCTTC

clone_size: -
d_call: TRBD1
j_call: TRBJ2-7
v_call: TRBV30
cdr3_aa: CAWSTQGASEQYF
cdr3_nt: TGTGCCTGGAGTACGCAGGGGGCCAGCGAGCAGTACTTC

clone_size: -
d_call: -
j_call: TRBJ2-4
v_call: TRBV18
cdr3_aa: CASSPLSGIGSKNIQYF
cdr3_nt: TGTGCCAGCTCACCACTTTCGGGGATCGGTTCCAAAAACATTCAGTACTTC

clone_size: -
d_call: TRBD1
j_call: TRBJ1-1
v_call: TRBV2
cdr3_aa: CASSRVLGQGNTEAFF
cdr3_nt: TGTGCCAGCAGCCGCGTACTAGGACAGGGGAACACTGAAGCTTTCTTT

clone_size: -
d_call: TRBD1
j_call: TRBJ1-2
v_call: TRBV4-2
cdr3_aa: CASSQETGGNYGYTF
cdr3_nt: TGTGCCAGCAGCCAAGAAACAGGGGGGAACTATGGCTACACCTTC

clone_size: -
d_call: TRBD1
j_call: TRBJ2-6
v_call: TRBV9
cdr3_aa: CASSVGDSHSGANVLTF
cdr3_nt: TGTGCCAGCAGCGTAGGGGACAGCCACTCTGGGGCCAACGTCCTGACTTTC

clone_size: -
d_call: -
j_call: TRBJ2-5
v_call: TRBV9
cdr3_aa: CASSVQNQETQYF
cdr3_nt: TGTGCCAGCAGCGTCCAGAACCAAGAGACCCAGTACTTC

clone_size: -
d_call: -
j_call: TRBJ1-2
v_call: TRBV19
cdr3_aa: CASRSPGGEDYGYTF
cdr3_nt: TGTGCCAGTAGATCCCCGGGAGGGGAGGACTATGGCTACACCTTC

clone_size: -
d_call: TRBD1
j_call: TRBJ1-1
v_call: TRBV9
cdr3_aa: CASSGRGAEAFF
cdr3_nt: TGTGCCAGCAGCGGCAGGGGGGCTGAAGCTTTCTTT

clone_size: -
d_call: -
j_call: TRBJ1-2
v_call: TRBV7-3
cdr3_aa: CASSLRGFEGYTF
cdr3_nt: TGTGCCAGCAGCTTAAGAGGGTTTGAGGGCTACACCTTC

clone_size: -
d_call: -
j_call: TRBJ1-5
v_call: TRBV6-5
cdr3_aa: CASRARGGNQPQHF
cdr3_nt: TGTGCCAGCAGGGCAAGGGGGGGTAATCAGCCCCAGCATTTT

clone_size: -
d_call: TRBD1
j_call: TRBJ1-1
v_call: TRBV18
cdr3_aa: CASSPRDRGGTEAFF
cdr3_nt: TGTGCCAGCTCACCTAGGGACAGGGGTGGCACTGAAGCTTTCTTT

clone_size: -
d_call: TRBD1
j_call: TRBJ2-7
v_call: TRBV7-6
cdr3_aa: CASSLGRGPLSYEQYF
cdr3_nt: TGTGCCAGCAGCTTAGGCAGGGGGCCTCTATCCTACGAGCAGTACTTC

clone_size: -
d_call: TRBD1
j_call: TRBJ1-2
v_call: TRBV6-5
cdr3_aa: CASSYSDRGRNYGYTF
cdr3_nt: TGTGCCAGCAGTTATTCAGACAGGGGAAGGAACTATGGCTACACCTTC

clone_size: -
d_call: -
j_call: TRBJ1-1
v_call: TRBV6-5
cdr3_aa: CASRPQGRTEAFF
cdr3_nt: TGTGCCAGCAGGCCTCAGGGAAGGACTGAAGCTTTCTTT

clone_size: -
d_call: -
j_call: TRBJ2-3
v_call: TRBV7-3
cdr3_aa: CASSPRRGLADTQYF
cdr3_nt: TGTGCCAGCAGCCCGCGCAGGGGTTTGGCAGATACGCAGTATTTT

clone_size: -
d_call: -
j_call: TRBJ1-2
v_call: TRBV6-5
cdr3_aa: CASSYSIFGASYGYTF
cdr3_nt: TGTGCCAGCAGTTACTCGATTTTTGGGGCGTCCTATGGCTACACCTTC

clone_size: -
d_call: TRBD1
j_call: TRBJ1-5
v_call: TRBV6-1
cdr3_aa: CASSEGRTGKVGSNQPQHF
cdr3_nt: TGTGCCAGCAGTGAGGGGAGGACAGGGAAAGTGGGGAGCAATCAGCCCCAGCATTTT

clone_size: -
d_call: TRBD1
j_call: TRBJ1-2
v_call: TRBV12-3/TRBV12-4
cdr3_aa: CASRGQAFGGYTF
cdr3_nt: TGTGCCAGCAGGGGACAGGCGTTCGGCGGCTACACCTTC

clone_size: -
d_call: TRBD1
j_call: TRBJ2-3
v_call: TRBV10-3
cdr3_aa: CAISKQPTGARDTQYF
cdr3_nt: TGTGCCATCAGTAAACAACCGACAGGGGCCAGGGATACGCAGTATTTT

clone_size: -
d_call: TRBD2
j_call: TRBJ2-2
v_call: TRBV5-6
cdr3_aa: CASSPRVDSGWDGGELFF
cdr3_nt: TGTGCCAGCAGCCCGCGTGTGGATAGCGGGTGGGATGGCGGGGAGCTGTTTTTT

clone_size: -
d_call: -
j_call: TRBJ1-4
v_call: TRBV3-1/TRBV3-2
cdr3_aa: CASGTPTNEKLFF
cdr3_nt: TGTGCCAGCGGCACACCAACTAATGAAAAACTGTTTTTT

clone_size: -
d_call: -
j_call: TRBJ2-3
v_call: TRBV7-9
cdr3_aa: CASTALDFTDTQYF
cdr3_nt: TGTGCCAGCACCGCACTCGACTTCACAGATACGCAGTATTTT

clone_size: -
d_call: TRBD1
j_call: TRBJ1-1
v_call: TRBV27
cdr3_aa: CASSLSTGGTEAFF
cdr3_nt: TGTGCCAGCAGTTTATCTACAGGGGGCACTGAAGCTTTCTTT

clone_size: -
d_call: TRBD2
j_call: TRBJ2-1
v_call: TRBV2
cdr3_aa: CASSGRSAPYNEQFF
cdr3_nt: TGTGCCAGCAGCGGGAGGTCCGCCCCCTACAATGAGCAGTTCTTC